This section outlines one T cell receptor (beta chain) sequence together with its context. No antigen is known for it. Terminally differentiated effector memory CD45RA+ cells were excluded from the naive CD8 cells, which were CD45RO-negative and positively selected for CCR7. The data stem from a study of shared clonotypes between healthy human individuals. Generated by immunoSEQ multiplex PCR, the TCRdb table keeps only in-frame clones and is missing some. Seen here are around 2,000,000 clones, 85% to 95% observed once, and the top ten hold roughly 1%. Overall study results and limits: Non-shared clonotypes displayed generation probabilities falling below those of clonotypes present in all four donors.

From germline, CDR1 is SNHLY and CDR2 FYNNEI. CDR3 length: 17 residues. The junction had 11 bases not matched to a gene; V was cut back by 4 bases and J by 0 bases. The rearrangement uses TRBV2 and TRBJ2-7; 8 bases are shared with TRBD1. Sequenced input: naive CD8+ T cells sorted from blood. The source of this sequence is a man younger than 30 in good health. The CDR3 sequence: CASSVPDRGPNSYEQYF. CDR3 in DNA: TGTGCCAGCAGTGTCCCTGACAGGGGACCAAACTCCTACGAGCAGTACTTC.